These 8 T cell receptor beta chains came from one sample sequenced in a study of early stage breast cancer tumors. Profiled with immunoSEQ multiplex PCR; TCRdb holds only in-frame clones, not every one. This table holds 65,000 to 75,000 clones, less than 90% found once. The sample consisted of blood. The source is a person in their forties with breast cancer.

The chain carries TRBV15 and TRBJ2-5; a weak D match, TRBD2 (7 bases). V lost 2 bases to trimming and J lost 5 bases, with 9 bases between them. This CDR3 region has 13 residues. Germline V gene lookup returns CDR1 LNHNV and CDR2 YYDKDF (reference sequence). For the CDR3, the DNA is TGTGCCACCAGCAGAAGGGGGGGGGAGACCCAGTACTTC. Translating it yields CATSRRGGETQYF. Variable domain in full (rest from reference TRBV15 and TRBJ2-5): DAMVIQNPRYQVTQFGKPVTLSCSQTLNHNVMYWYQQKSSQAPKLLFHYYDKDFNNEADTPDNFQSRRPNTSFCFLDIRSPGLGDTAMYLCATSRRGGETQYFGPGTRLLVL.

V usage is TRBV30 and J usage is TRBJ2-2; perhaps TRBD2 as D (5 bases). The CDR3 is 17 amino acids. Trimming left V 4 bases short and J 0 bases short, with 18 bases between. Germline V gene lookup returns CDR1 GTSNPN and CDR2 SVGIG (reference sequence). CDR3 coding DNA: TGTGCCTGGACCAAACCTAAAACTAGTACGAACACCGGGGAGCTGTTTTTT. Translating gives CAWTKPKTSTNTGELFF.

This chain links TRBV4-2 with TRBJ2-1, with D tentatively TRBD2 (5 bases). V shed 0 bases and J shed 9 bases, with 18 bases lying between them. The V gene's germline CDR1 is LGHNA and CDR2 YNFKEQ. The CDR3 covers 16 residues. This CDR3 reads CASSQEGGVGESEQFF. CDR3 nucleotide sequence: TGTGCCAGCAGCCAAGAAGGAGGTGTGGGAGAGAGTGAGCAGTTCTTC.

The chain combines TRBV15 with TRBJ1-2; 7 bases are a match to TRBD1. J was trimmed by 4 bases and V by 2 bases; bases with no gene match: 4. The CDR3 runs 14 residues. The germline V gene encodes CDR1 LNHNV and CDR2 YYDKDF (reference sequence). The CDR3 region has the DNA TGTGCCACCAGCAGAACAGGGGAACGCTATGGCTACACCTTC. Translating it yields CATSRTGERYGYTF.

The rearrangement uses TRBV7-9 and TRBJ2-1; 7 positions match TRBD2. Germline CDR1 reads SEHNR; CDR2 reads FQNEAQ (reference sequence). V was pared by 1 base and J by 10 bases, with 16 bases of the junction left unmatched. This CDR3 region has 17 residues. The CDR3 nucleotides read TGTGCCAGCAGCTTAGAAGAGAATAGCGGGTGGGGTAGGGAGCAGTTCTTC. Protein product: CASSLEENSGWGREQFF. Looking up the rest from reference TRBV7-9 and TRBJ2-1 gives the full variable domain: DTGVSQNPRHKITKRGQNVTFRCDPISEHNRLYWYRQTLGQGPEFLTYFQNEAQLEKSRLLSDRFSAERPKGSFSTLEIQRTEQGDSAMYLCASSLEENSGWGREQFFGPGTRLTVL.

The chain recombines TRBV7-3 with TRBJ2-3; 7 positions agree with TRBD2. CDR1 and CDR2 (germline): SGHTA, FQGTGA. This CDR3 is 15 amino acids long. V lost 4 bases and J lost 0; bases outside the gene matches: 4. CDR3 loop: CASSSAGFSTDTQYF. CDR3 DNA sequence: TGTGCCAGCAGCTCAGCGGGGTTTAGCACAGATACGCAGTATTTT.

CDR3 DNA: TGCGCCAGCAGCCTTGGTTCGGGGCCGAACACTGAAGCTTTCTTT. Translation gives CASSLGSGPNTEAFF. The chain recombines TRBV5-1 with TRBJ1-1; a weak D match, TRBD1 (5 bases). The V gene's germline CDR1 is SGHRS and CDR2 YFSETQ. With 4 bases removed from V and 1 base from J, the gap between germline ends came to 14 bases. This CDR3 contains 15 residues.

With respect to this clone: The sample carries other DNA sequences with the same CDR3. V usage is TRBV7-3 and J usage is TRBJ2-1, with D maybe TRBD2 (6 bases). Germline V gene data show CDR1 as SGHTA and CDR2 as FQGTGA. V lost 3 bases, J lost 1 base, and 10 bases lay in between. This CDR3 comprises 15 residues. CDR3 protein: CASSLVGGSYNEQFF. CDR3 nucleotides: TGTGCCAGCAGCTTGGTCGGAGGGTCCTACAATGAGCAGTTCTTC.